Listed below are T cell receptor beta chains from one sample, sequenced in a study of blood T cell repertoires in COVID-19. The protocol was immunoSEQ multiplex PCR, while the TCRdb copy is restricted to in-frame clones and leaves out a portion. The data hold 30,000 to 40,000 clones, with about 85% observed a single time. Specimen: peripheral blood. These TCRs come from a man aged 50 to 60 with active COVID-19. CDR3s include the opening cysteine and the closing phenylalanine or tryptophan. The D gene is left open where the match is weak. A row's size may be missing; if present it is once, few, many or a size class.

d_gene,j_gene,v_gene,abundance,CDR3nt,CDR3aa
TRBD2,TRBJ2-1,TRBV7-8,NA,TGTGCCAGCAGCATCGGACTAGCGGGGGCCTACAATGAGCAGTTCTTC,CASSIGLAGAYNEQFF
TRBD1,TRBJ1-1,TRBV9,once,TGTGCCAGCGGAATTGCCGGGACAGGGGGTAGCGGCGACACTGAAGCTTTCTTT,CASGIAGTGGSGDTEAFF
TRBD2,TRBJ2-3,TRBV7-9,NA,TGTGCCAGCAGCCGTACTAGCGATCCCACAGATACGCAGTATTTT,CASSRTSDPTDTQYF
NA,TRBJ2-7,TRBV6-5,NA,TGTGCCAGCAGTTACTCAGTTGCGGACGAGCAGTACTTC,CASSYSVADEQYF
TRBD1,TRBJ2-1,TRBV28,NA,TGTGCCAGCAGCCGACAGGGGTATGAGCAGTTCTTC,CASSRQGYEQFF
NA,TRBJ2-5,TRBV13,NA,TGTGCCAGCAGCTTGACGGTCGGACAGTTGCAAGAGACCCAGTACTTC,CASSLTVGQLQETQYF
NA,TRBJ1-1,TRBV7-8,NA,TGTGCCAGCAGCTTAGCGCAGGGGAACACTGAAGCTTTCTTT,CASSLAQGNTEAFF
NA,TRBJ2-7,TRBV4-1,NA,TGCGCCAGCAGCCAAGAGAAACGGCAGGGCCACTACGAGCAGTACTTC,CASSQEKRQGHYEQYF
NA,TRBJ2-2,TRBV11-3,NA,TGTGCCAGCAGCCCCGCAGTGTTGTCCGGGGAGCTGTTTTTT,CASSPAVLSGELFF
NA,TRBJ2-5,TRBV13,NA,TGTGCCAGCAGCTTAGAACTGGCGGCTTCAGAGACCCAGTACTTC,CASSLELAASETQYF
TRBD1,TRBJ1-6,TRBV19,NA,TGTGCCAGTACCGAACAAACAGGGGGATCACCCCTCCACTTT,CASTEQTGGSPLHF
NA,TRBJ2-2,TRBV12-3/TRBV12-4,NA,TGTGCCAGCAGCAGTCGGGTCCACGGGGAGCTGTTTTTT,CASSSRVHGELFF
NA,TRBJ1-6,TRBV4-1,few,TGCGCCAGCAGCCAAGATTTTACAGGGAATAATTCACCCCTCCACTTT,CASSQDFTGNNSPLHF
NA,TRBJ2-2,TRBV4-1,NA,TGCGCCAGCAGCCAAGGGCAGGGGGGCCTCACCGGGGAGCTGTTTTTT,CASSQGQGGLTGELFF
TRBD1,TRBJ1-2,TRBV7-9,NA,TGTGCCAGCAGCCGATCCACAGGGGTCTTGTATGGCTACACCTTC,CASSRSTGVLYGYTF
NA,TRBJ1-1,TRBV5-1,NA,TGCGCCAGCAGCTTGTTGGGGGCGAACACTGAAGCTTTCTTT,CASSLLGANTEAFF
TRBD2,TRBJ2-1,TRBV6-5,NA,TGTGCCAGCAAATGGGGGCTAGCGGGATTGGAGCAGTTCTTC,CASKWGLAGLEQFF
NA,TRBJ1-4,TRBV5-6,NA,TGTGCCAGCAGCTTGCTTGCAACTAATGAAAAACTGTTTTTT,CASSLLATNEKLFF
TRBD2,TRBJ2-3,TRBV11-2,NA,TGTGCCAGCAGCTTTTCACTACATCTAGCGGGGGCCCCCGGGGAGGCGCAGTATTTT,CASSFSLHLAGAPGEAQYF
TRBD1,TRBJ1-1,TRBV7-9,NA,TGTGCCAGCAGCTTAGATAGGTCAAAGACAGGGCCCTTGGGCACTGAAGCTTTCTTT,CASSLDRSKTGPLGTEAFF
TRBD2,TRBJ2-7,TRBV27,NA,TGTGCCAGCAGTCCCGGACCGGGACTAGCGGGGGTACGATACGAGCAGTACTTC,CASSPGPGLAGVRYEQYF
NA,TRBJ2-5,TRBV9,NA,TGTGCCAGCAGCCCCACCTACGAGACCCAGTACTTC,CASSPTYETQYF
NA,TRBJ2-1,TRBV6-1,NA,TGTGCCAGCAGTGAAACCAGGGCCATCTACAATGAGCAGTTCTTC,CASSETRAIYNEQFF